The rows below give T cell receptor beta chains drawn from one sample of a study of T cells in localized non-small cell lung cancer. TCRdb's table, derived via immunoSEQ multiplex PCR, lists solely in-frame clones and lacks some. This sample yields about 26,000 clones, of which about 85% are seen a single time; over 11% belongs to the top ten. This material consisted of peripheral blood, taken before any cancer treatment. These TCRs come from a female donor over 55 with stage II squamous cell lung carcinoma. Both conserved end residues are part of each CDR3. The D gene is left open where the match is weak. The size entry is marked missing in some rows and otherwise reads once, few, many or a size class.

D: TRBD1; size: -; J: TRBJ1-1; V: TRBV5-1; DNA: TGCGCCAGCAGCTTGACAGGGGTAGCTGAAGCTTTCTTT; CDR3: CASSLTGVAEAFF
D: -; size: -; J: TRBJ1-1; V: TRBV4-3; DNA: TGCGCCAGCAGCCAAGAATGGAGCAGGGGCACTGAAGCTTTCTTT; CDR3: CASSQEWSRGTEAFF
D: TRBD1; size: -; J: TRBJ1-1; V: TRBV4-2; DNA: TGTGCCAGCAGCCAAGTCGGAGCGGGAACAGGGGTGCCTGAAGCTTTCTTT; CDR3: CASSQVGAGTGVPEAFF
D: -; size: -; J: TRBJ1-2; V: TRBV10-3; DNA: TGTGCCATCAGGCCGGACAGCTCTGGCTACACCTTC; CDR3: CAIRPDSSGYTF
D: -; size: -; J: TRBJ1-5; V: TRBV2; DNA: TGTGCCAGCAGCCTGATATCCGGGGGTCAGCCCCAGCATTTT; CDR3: CASSLISGGQPQHF
D: TRBD2; size: -; J: TRBJ2-3; V: TRBV27; DNA: TGTGCCAGCAGTTCCGCACTAGCGAGTAGCACAGATACGCAGTATTTT; CDR3: CASSSALASSTDTQYF
D: -; size: -; J: TRBJ1-6; V: TRBV9; DNA: TGTGCCAGCAGCGTAGAGGGGGTCGCTAATTCACCCCTCCACTTT; CDR3: CASSVEGVANSPLHF
D: -; size: -; J: TRBJ2-7; V: TRBV2; DNA: TGTGCCAGCAGTGAAGGGTTGTCAGCCAAACAGTACTTC; CDR3: CASSEGLSAKQYF
D: -; size: -; J: TRBJ2-1; V: TRBV5-4; DNA: TGTGCCAGCAGCTTGGGCAGGGCGAGCTCCTACAATGAGCAGTTCTTC; CDR3: CASSLGRASSYNEQFF
D: TRBD2; size: -; J: TRBJ2-1; V: TRBV28; DNA: TGTGCCAGCAGTCCCCCGCTAGCGGCACCCTACAATGAGCAGTTCTTC; CDR3: CASSPPLAAPYNEQFF
D: -; size: -; J: TRBJ2-3; V: TRBV29-1; DNA: TGCAGCGTGCCCTTGGCAGGGGTAGTAGATACGCAGTATTTT; CDR3: CSVPLAGVVDTQYF
D: TRBD2; size: -; J: TRBJ2-7; V: TRBV25-1; DNA: TGTGCCAGCAGCCTGGGGGGTAGCGGGATTGCCGAGCAGTACTTC; CDR3: CASSLGGSGIAEQYF
D: TRBD1; size: -; J: TRBJ1-2; V: TRBV7-9; DNA: TGTGCCAGCAGCTTACGGGACAGGGGGTCAGGCTACACCTTC; CDR3: CASSLRDRGSGYTF
D: -; size: -; J: TRBJ2-2; V: TRBV14; DNA: TGTGCCAGCAGCCCTCAGACGGCGAACACCGGGGAGCTGTTTTTT; CDR3: CASSPQTANTGELFF
D: -; size: -; J: TRBJ2-5; V: TRBV19; DNA: TGTGCCAGTAGTCCACTGGGTGTGGAGGGGACCCAGTACTTC; CDR3: CASSPLGVEGTQYF
D: -; size: -; J: TRBJ2-5; V: TRBV5-4; DNA: TGTGCCAGCAGCCCAGGCCCGAGGGTATCCTACAGCCAGGAGACCCAGTACTTC; CDR3: CASSPGPRVSYSQETQYF
D: -; size: -; J: TRBJ1-5; V: TRBV4-3; DNA: TGCGCCAGCAGCCAAGATTCCCAGAACAATCAGCCCCAGCATTTT; CDR3: CASSQDSQNNQPQHF
D: TRBD1; size: -; J: TRBJ1-1; V: TRBV4-1; DNA: TGCGCCAGCAGCCCTGAGGCAGGGACAGGGCCCACTGAAGCTTTCTTT; CDR3: CASSPEAGTGPTEAFF
D: -; size: -; J: TRBJ1-4; V: TRBV5-6; DNA: TGTGCCAGCAGCACCTACAGGACGACAACTAATGAAAAACTGTTTTTT; CDR3: CASSTYRTTTNEKLFF
D: -; size: -; J: TRBJ2-2; V: TRBV29-1; DNA: TGCAGCGTCAGGGTAACCGGGGAGCTGTTTTTT; CDR3: CSVRVTGELFF
D: -; size: -; J: TRBJ1-6; V: TRBV6-5; DNA: TGTGCCAGCAGCCGGGACAAAAATTCACCCCTCCACTTT; CDR3: CASSRDKNSPLHF
D: TRBD1; size: -; J: TRBJ1-5; V: TRBV27; DNA: TGTGCCAGCGCCCCCCTGGGACAGCGCAATCAGCCCCAGCATTTT; CDR3: CASAPLGQRNQPQHF
D: -; size: -; J: TRBJ1-3; V: TRBV6-1; DNA: TGTGCCACCTCCGGTGGGTACTCTGGAAACACCATATATTTT; CDR3: CATSGGYSGNTIYF
D: TRBD1; size: few; J: TRBJ1-3; V: TRBV19; DNA: TGTGCCAGTATCCCGGGACAGAACTCTGGAAACACCATATATTTT; CDR3: CASIPGQNSGNTIYF
D: -; size: -; J: TRBJ1-4; V: TRBV19; DNA: TGTGCCAGTAGTAATCCTGGAACTAATGAAAAACTGTTTTTT; CDR3: CASSNPGTNEKLFF
D: -; size: -; J: TRBJ1-5; V: TRBV9; DNA: TGTGCCAGCAGCGTAGGGGACCTTAGCAATCAGCCCCAGCATTTT; CDR3: CASSVGDLSNQPQHF
D: TRBD2; size: -; J: TRBJ2-1; V: TRBV4-3; DNA: TGCGCCAGCAGCCAGACTAGCGCTTCCTACAATGAGCAGTTCTTC; CDR3: CASSQTSASYNEQFF
D: -; size: -; J: TRBJ2-3; V: TRBV7-9; DNA: TGTGCCAGCAGCTTGTATGGAACAGATACGCAGTATTTT; CDR3: CASSLYGTDTQYF
D: -; size: -; J: TRBJ2-7; V: TRBV18; DNA: TGTGCCAGCTCTGCAGGGGTCGAGCAGTACTTC; CDR3: CASSAGVEQYF
D: TRBD2; size: -; J: TRBJ2-2; V: TRBV2; DNA: TGTGCCAGCAGTGGTCTAGCGGGGCCGGGCGGGGAGCTGTTTTTT; CDR3: CASSGLAGPGGELFF
D: -; size: -; J: TRBJ2-3; V: TRBV11-3; DNA: TGTGCCAGCAGCTTAGATCGGTGGACAGATACGCAGTATTTT; CDR3: CASSLDRWTDTQYF
D: TRBD1; size: -; J: TRBJ2-7; V: TRBV5-5; DNA: TGTGCCAGCAGCCTGGGACAGGTCAGCTCCTACGAGCAGTACTTC; CDR3: CASSLGQVSSYEQYF
D: TRBD1; size: once; J: TRBJ2-5; V: TRBV5-1; DNA: TGCGCCAGCAGCTGGATGGGACAGCACCAAGAGACCCAGTACTTC; CDR3: CASSWMGQHQETQYF
D: TRBD1; size: -; J: TRBJ1-5; V: TRBV18; DNA: TGTGCCAGCTCACAGAGCCCGACAGGGGATGGTAGTCAGCCCCAGCATTTT; CDR3: CASSQSPTGDGSQPQHF
D: -; size: -; J: TRBJ1-1; V: TRBV6-1; DNA: TGTGCCAGCAGGTCGGGACAAATGAACACTGAAGCTTTCTTT; CDR3: CASRSGQMNTEAFF
D: TRBD2; size: -; J: TRBJ2-1; V: TRBV7-9; DNA: TGTGCCAGCAGCCTCAGCGGGAGGGCAAATGGTGAGCAGTTCTTC; CDR3: CASSLSGRANGEQFF
D: TRBD1; size: -; J: TRBJ2-7; V: TRBV19; DNA: TGTGCCAGTAGGGGGACAGGCCCCTACGAGCAGTACTTC; CDR3: CASRGTGPYEQYF
D: -; size: once; J: TRBJ2-6; V: TRBV7-3; DNA: TGTGCCAGCAGCCCCCAGGGGTCCGGGGCCAACGTCCTGACTTTC; CDR3: CASSPQGSGANVLTF
D: TRBD1; size: once; J: TRBJ2-7; V: TRBV6-1; DNA: TGTGCCAGCAGCGGGGATACAGGGGTTGAGCAGTACTTC; CDR3: CASSGDTGVEQYF
D: -; size: -; J: TRBJ1-1; V: TRBV28; DNA: TGTGCCAGTTTCAACAGGGCAACTAACACTGAAGCTTTCTTT; CDR3: CASFNRATNTEAFF
D: -; size: -; J: TRBJ2-1; V: TRBV21-1; DNA: TGTGCCAGCAGCAAAGCCGGGACTAGCGGGGAAGAGCAGTTCTTC; CDR3: CASSKAGTSGEEQFF
D: TRBD2; size: -; J: TRBJ2-1; V: TRBV7-6; DNA: TGTGCCAGCAGCCCCCAGCGGGAGAAAGAGCAGTTCTTC; CDR3: CASSPQREKEQFF
D: -; size: -; J: TRBJ2-7; V: TRBV29-1; DNA: TGCAGCGTTGATCAAGCTGGGACCGCCTACGAGCAGTACTTC; CDR3: CSVDQAGTAYEQYF
D: -; size: -; J: TRBJ2-1; V: TRBV19; DNA: TGTGCCAGTGGCCCCTCGACAGGCTCCGTCTTCCATGAGCAGTTCTTC; CDR3: CASGPSTGSVFHEQFF
D: TRBD2; size: -; J: TRBJ2-1; V: TRBV11-1; DNA: TGTGCCAGCAGCGTGGGCCCTCCGGGACTAGCGATTGAGCAGTTCTTC; CDR3: CASSVGPPGLAIEQFF
D: -; size: -; J: TRBJ2-7; V: TRBV7-2; DNA: TGTGCCAGCAGCTTAGGTGTGGGAAACTACGAGCAGTACTTC; CDR3: CASSLGVGNYEQYF
D: -; size: -; J: TRBJ1-5; V: TRBV28; DNA: TGTGCCAGCGGAAGGTATAGCAATCAGCCCCAGCATTTT; CDR3: CASGRYSNQPQHF
D: -; size: -; J: TRBJ2-1; V: TRBV5-1; DNA: TGCGCCAGCAGACCGGTTGGGGACGGCGGGCAGTTCTTC; CDR3: CASRPVGDGGQFF
D: -; size: -; J: TRBJ1-2; V: TRBV5-4; DNA: TGTGCCAGCAGCTTAAGAGGCGGGTCTAACTATGGCTACACCTTC; CDR3: CASSLRGGSNYGYTF
D: TRBD2; size: -; J: TRBJ2-5; V: TRBV9; DNA: TGTGCCAGCAGCCCCGGACTAGCGGGGGGCCAAGAGACCCAGTACTTC; CDR3: CASSPGLAGGQETQYF
D: TRBD2; size: -; J: TRBJ2-3; V: TRBV30; DNA: TGTGCCTGGAGGTCTGTAGCGGGTAGCACAGATACGCAGTATTTT; CDR3: CAWRSVAGSTDTQYF
D: -; size: -; J: TRBJ2-1; V: TRBV28; DNA: TGTGCCAGCAGTTTAGGGGGTTTGGGTGAGCAGTTCTTC; CDR3: CASSLGGLGEQFF